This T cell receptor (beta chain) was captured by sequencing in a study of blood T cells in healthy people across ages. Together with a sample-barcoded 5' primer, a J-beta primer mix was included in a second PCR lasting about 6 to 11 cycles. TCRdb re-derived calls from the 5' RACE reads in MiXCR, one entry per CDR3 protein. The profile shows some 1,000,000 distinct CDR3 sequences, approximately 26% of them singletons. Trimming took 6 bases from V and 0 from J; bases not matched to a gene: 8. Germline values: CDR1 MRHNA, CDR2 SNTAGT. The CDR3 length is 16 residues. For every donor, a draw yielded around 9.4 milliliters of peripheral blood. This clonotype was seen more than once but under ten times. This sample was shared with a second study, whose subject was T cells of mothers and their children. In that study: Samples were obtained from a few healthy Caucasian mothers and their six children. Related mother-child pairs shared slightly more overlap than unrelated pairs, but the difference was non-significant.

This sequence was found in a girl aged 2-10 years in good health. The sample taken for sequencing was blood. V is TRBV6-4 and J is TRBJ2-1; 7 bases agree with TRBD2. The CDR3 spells CASSDNGGSSYNEQFF. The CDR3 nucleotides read TGTGCCAGCAGCGACAACGGGGGGAGCTCCTACAATGAGCAGTTCTTC.